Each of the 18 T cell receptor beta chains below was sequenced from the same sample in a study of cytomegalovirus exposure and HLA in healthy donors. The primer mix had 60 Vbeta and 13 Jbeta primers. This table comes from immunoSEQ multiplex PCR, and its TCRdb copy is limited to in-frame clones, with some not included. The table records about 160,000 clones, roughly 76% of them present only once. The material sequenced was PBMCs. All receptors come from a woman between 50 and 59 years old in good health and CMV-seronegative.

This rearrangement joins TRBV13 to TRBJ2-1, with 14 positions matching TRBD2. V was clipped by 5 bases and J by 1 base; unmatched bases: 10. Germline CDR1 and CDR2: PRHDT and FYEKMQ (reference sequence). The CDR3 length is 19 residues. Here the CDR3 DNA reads TGTGCCAGCAGCCCAAACACCGGACTAGCGGGGGGTTCCTACAATGAGCAGTTCTTC. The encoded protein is CASSPNTGLAGGSYNEQFF.

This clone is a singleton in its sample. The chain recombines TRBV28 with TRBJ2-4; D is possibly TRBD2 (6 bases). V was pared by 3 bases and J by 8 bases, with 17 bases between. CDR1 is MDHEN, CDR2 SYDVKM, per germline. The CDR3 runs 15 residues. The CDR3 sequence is CASSFGGRKWDIQYF. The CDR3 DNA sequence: TGTGCCAGCAGTTTCGGAGGGAGGAAATGGGACATTCAGTACTTC.

The CDR3 DNA reads TGTGCCAGCAGTTACCTTGGACAGGGCTTGGGCTACACCTTC. It specifies CASSYLGQGLGYTF. The V and J genes are TRBV6-6 and TRBJ1-2, with 8 bases aligning to TRBD1. Germline-derived CDR1 and CDR2 are MNHNY and SVGAGI (reference sequence). Trimming removed 2 bases from V and 8 bases from J; junction bases left unmatched: 7. The CDR3 is 14 residues long.

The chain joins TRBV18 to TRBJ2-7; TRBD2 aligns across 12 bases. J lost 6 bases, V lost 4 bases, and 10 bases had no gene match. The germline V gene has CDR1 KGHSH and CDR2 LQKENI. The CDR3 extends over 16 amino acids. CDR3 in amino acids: CASSRERTSGMGEQYF. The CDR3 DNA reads TGTGCCAGCTCACGAGAACGGACTAGCGGGATGGGCGAGCAGTACTTC. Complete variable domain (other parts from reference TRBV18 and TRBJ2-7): NAGVMQNPRHLVRRRGQEARLRCSPMKGHSHVYWYRQLPEEGLKFMVYLQKENIIDESGMPKERFSAEFPKEGPSILRIQQVVRGDSAAYFCASSRERTSGMGEQYFGPGTRLTVT.

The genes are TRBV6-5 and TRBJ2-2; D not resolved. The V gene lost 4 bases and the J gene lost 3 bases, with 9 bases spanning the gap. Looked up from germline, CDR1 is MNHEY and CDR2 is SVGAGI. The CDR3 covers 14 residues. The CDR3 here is CASSSTRHTGELFF. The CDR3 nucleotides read TGTGCCAGCAGTTCGACACGACACACCGGGGAGCTGTTTTTT.

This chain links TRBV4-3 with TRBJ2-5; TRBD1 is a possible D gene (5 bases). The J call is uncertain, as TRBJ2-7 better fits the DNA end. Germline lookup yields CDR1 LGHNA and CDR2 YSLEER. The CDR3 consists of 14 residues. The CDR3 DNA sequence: TGCGCCAGCAGCCCGGTGGCAGGGCAAAACGAGCAGTACTTC. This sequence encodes CASSPVAGQNEQYF.

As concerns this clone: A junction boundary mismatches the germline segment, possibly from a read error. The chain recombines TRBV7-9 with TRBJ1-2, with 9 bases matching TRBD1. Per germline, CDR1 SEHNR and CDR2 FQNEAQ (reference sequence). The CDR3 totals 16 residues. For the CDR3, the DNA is TGTTCCAGCAGCCCTAATAATCCGGACAGGGGCTATGGCTACACCTTC. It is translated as CSSSPNNPDRGYGYTF.

The CDR3 reads CASSLTGQGSGEAFF. As DNA, the CDR3 is TGTGCCAGTAGTCTAACGGGACAGGGGTCGGGTGAAGCTTTCTTT. The rearrangement links TRBV19 to TRBJ1-1, with TRBD1 identical over 10 bases. The CDR3 totals 15 residues. CDR1 LNHDA and CDR2 SQIVND come from the germline V gene (reference sequence). V was clipped by 5 bases and J by 7 bases; unmatched bases: 10. Complete variable domain (other parts from reference TRBV19 and TRBJ1-1): DGGITQSPKYLFRKEGQNVTLSCEQNLNHDAMYWYRQDPGQGLRLIYYSQIVNDFQKGDIAEGYSVSREKKESFPLTVTSAQKNPTAFYLCASSLTGQGSGEAFFGQGTRLTVV.

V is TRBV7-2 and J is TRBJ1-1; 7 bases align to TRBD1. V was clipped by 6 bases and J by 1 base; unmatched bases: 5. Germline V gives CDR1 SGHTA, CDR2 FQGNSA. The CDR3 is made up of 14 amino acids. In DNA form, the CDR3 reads TGTGCCAGCAGGGGGGGACAGAAGAACACTGAAGCTTTCTTT. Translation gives CASRGGQKNTEAFF.

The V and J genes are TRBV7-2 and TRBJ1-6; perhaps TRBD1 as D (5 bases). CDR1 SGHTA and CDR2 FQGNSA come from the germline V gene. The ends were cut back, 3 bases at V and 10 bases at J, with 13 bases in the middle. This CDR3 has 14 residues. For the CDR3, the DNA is TGTGCCAGCAGCTTCAGGGATGTGAACTCACCCCTCCACTTT. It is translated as CASSFRDVNSPLHF.

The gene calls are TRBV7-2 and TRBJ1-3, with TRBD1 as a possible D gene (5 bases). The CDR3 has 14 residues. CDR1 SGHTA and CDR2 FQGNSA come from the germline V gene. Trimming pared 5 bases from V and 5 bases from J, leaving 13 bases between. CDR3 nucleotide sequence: TGTGCCAGCAGCGCGGGGGGAGTGCGAAACACCATATATTTT. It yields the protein CASSAGGVRNTIYF.

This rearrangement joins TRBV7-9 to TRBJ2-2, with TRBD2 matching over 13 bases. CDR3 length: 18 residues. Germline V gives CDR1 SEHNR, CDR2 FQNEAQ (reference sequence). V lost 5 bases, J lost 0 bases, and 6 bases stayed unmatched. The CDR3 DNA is TGTGCCAGCAGCCGAAGACTAGCGGGGGGCGCGAACACCGGGGAGCTGTTTTTT. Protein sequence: CASSRRLAGGANTGELFF.

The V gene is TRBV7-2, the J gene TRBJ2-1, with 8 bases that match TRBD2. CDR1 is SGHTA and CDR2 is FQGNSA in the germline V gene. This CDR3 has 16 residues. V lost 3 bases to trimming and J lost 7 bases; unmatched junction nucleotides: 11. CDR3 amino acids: CASSFLSGGRRNEQFF. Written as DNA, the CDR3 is TGTGCCAGCAGCTTCCTCTCGGGGGGGAGAAGGAATGAGCAGTTCTTC. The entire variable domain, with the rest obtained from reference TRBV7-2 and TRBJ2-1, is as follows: GAGVSQSPSNKVTEKGKDVELRCDPISGHTALYWYRQSLGQGLEFLIYFQGNSAPDKSGLPSDRFSAERTGGSVSTLTIQRTQQEDSAVYLCASSFLSGGRRNEQFFGPGTRLTVL.

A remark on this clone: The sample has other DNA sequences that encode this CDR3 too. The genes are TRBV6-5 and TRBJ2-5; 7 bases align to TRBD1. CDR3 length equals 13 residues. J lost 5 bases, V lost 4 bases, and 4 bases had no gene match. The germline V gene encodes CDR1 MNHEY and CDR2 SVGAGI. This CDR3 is CASSSRTGETQYF. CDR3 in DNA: TGTGCCAGCAGTTCTAGGACAGGCGAGACCCAGTACTTC.

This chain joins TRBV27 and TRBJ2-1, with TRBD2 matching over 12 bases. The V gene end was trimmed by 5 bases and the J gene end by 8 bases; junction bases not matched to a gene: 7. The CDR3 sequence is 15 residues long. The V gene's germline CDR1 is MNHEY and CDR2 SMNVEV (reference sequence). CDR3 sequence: CASSMTSGSSYEQFF. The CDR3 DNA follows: TGTGCCAGCAGTATGACTAGCGGGAGTAGTTATGAGCAGTTCTTC.

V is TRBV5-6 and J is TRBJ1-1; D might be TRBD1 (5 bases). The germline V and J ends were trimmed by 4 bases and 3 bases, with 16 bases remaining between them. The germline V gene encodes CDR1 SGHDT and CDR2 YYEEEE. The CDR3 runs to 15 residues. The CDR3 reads CASSPRGGRDTEAFF. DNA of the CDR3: TGTGCCAGCAGCCCTCGGGGGGGGAGGGACACTGAAGCTTTCTTT.

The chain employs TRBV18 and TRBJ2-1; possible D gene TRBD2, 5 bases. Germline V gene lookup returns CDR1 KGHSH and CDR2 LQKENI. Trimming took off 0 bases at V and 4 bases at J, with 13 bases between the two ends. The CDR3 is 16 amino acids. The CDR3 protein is CASSPPRRRRYNEQFF. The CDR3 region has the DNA TGTGCCAGCTCACCACCGCGGAGGAGGCGGTACAATGAGCAGTTCTTC. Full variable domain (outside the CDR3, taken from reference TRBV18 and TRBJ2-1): NAGVMQNPRHLVRRRGQEARLRCSPMKGHSHVYWYRQLPEEGLKFMVYLQKENIIDESGMPKERFSAEFPKEGPSILRIQQVVRGDSAAYFCASSPPRRRRYNEQFFGPGTRLTVL.

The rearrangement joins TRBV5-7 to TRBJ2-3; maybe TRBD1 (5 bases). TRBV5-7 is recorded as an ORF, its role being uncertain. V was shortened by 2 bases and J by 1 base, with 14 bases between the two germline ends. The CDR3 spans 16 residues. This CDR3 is CASSLRGNSGTDTQYF. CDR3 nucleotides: TGTGCCAGCAGCTTAAGGGGAAATAGTGGCACAGATACGCAGTATTTT.